This T cell receptor beta chain came from a study of T cells after yellow fever vaccination. CDR3 size: 14 residues. V lost 6 bases to trimming and J lost 6 bases; unmatched junction nucleotides: 7. Looked up from germline, CDR1 is MNHNS and CDR2 is SASEGT. General study results and limits: Reappearance after the booster was observed for most primary-vaccination clones (roughly 95% CD4, just over 85% CD8). High-abundance clonotypes from the bulk population could contaminate FACS-sorted repertoires. Overall, a small share of clonotypes was seen in both CD4 and CD8 compartments. Researchers report a weaker secondary response that nonetheless peaked faster, day 5 versus 15.

Using its own MiXCR run on the 5' RACE reads, TCRdb lists one record per CDR3 protein. There are about 170,000 distinct CDR3 sequences in the sample; roughly 6.4% occur only once, and about 2.8% lies in the top ten. Regarding this clonotype: Its antigen is as yet unknown.

Sequencing was performed on CD4+ T cells sorted from PBMCs, taken on the day of the first yellow fever vaccination. V gene TRBV6-1 combines with J gene TRBJ1-4, with TRBD1 matching over 7 bases. The sequence came from a young man who received the YFV17D yellow fever vaccine. The CDR3 loop is CASSETGLYEKLFF. The CDR3 DNA reads TGTGCCAGCAGCGAGACAGGGTTATATGAAAAACTGTTTTTT.